The 27 T cell receptor beta chains reported below all come from one sample, sequenced in a study of T cells expressing NK-cell markers. TCRdb re-called the 5' RACE reads and gives one entry per CDR3 protein, without DNA. Its listing shows 550,000 to 600,000 distinct CDR3 sequences. Sequenced input: blood T cells: a sorted CD56 or NKG2C T cell subset, CD4+ or CD8+ T cells, or bulk PBMC T cells (not recorded which). Receptors originate from a young man in good health.

The CDR3 spells CASRHDISNQPQHF. The chain employs TRBV12-3 or TRBV12-4 and TRBJ1-5. CDR3 size: 14 residues.

This CDR3 is CASSKDRGRYTDTQYF. V and J are TRBV2 and TRBJ2-3; the D gene TCRdb calls, TRBD2, cannot be checked with no DNA. Germline V gene lookup returns CDR1 SNHLY and CDR2 FYNNEI. This CDR3 has 16 residues.

V usage is TRBV10-3 and J usage is TRBJ1-1. This CDR3 contains 14 residues. Germline lookup yields CDR1 ENHRY and CDR2 SYGVKD. CDR3 residues: CAISESTGPTEAFF.

V is TRBV29-1 and J is TRBJ2-1; the D gene TCRdb calls, TRBD2, cannot be checked with no DNA. The length of the CDR3 is 14 residues. Germline V gives CDR1 SQVTM, CDR2 ANQGSEA. CDR3 sequence reads: CSVRPGGPNNEQFF.

The chain recombines TRBV3-1 with TRBJ2-3; TCRdb calls TRBD2, which cannot be checked without DNA. CDR1 is LGHDT and CDR2 is YNNKEL in the germline V gene (reference sequence). The CDR3 is 18 amino acids. This CDR3 is CASSRNPATSGSTDTQYF.

The chain employs TRBV4-3 and TRBJ1-2; the D call of TRBD1 rests on TCRdb alone, since no DNA is present to check it. The CDR3 is 14 residues long. Germline values: CDR1 LGHNA, CDR2 YSLEER. CDR3 region: CASGRKTGAGGYTF.

The chain combines TRBV4-3 with TRBJ2-3; with no DNA, the TCRdb D assignment of TRBD1 cannot be verified. The CDR3 runs 13 residues. CDR1 and CDR2 (germline): LGHNA, YSLEER. CDR3 amino acids: CASSQGGRDTQYF.

The chain recombines TRBV20-1 with TRBJ2-3; TCRdb gives TRBD2 as the D gene, but with no DNA this cannot be confirmed. Germline-derived CDR1 and CDR2 are DFQATT and SNEGSKA (reference sequence). The CDR3 is 15 residues long. The CDR3 is CSAPILAGWPNTQYF.

The genes are TRBV12-3 or TRBV12-4 and TRBJ1-5. This CDR3 has 14 residues. The CDR3: CASSLGAPDQPQHF.

V usage is TRBV7-2 and J usage is TRBJ2-2; TCRdb calls TRBD2, which cannot be checked without DNA. The length of the CDR3 is 18 residues. Germline values: CDR1 SGHTA, CDR2 FQGNSA. The CDR3 loop reads CASSLAGGTSEITGELFF.

The chain couples TRBV29-1 to TRBJ1-2; TCRdb indicates TRBD1, and absent DNA this call remains unverified. CDR1 and CDR2 (germline): SQVTM, ANQGSEA. The CDR3 sequence is 11 residues long. CDR3 region: CGVKGSWGYTF. The variable domain in full, completed from reference TRBV29-1 and TRBJ1-2, reads SAVISQKPSRDICQRGTSLTIQCQVDSQVTMMFWYRQQPGQSLTLIATANQGSEATYESGFVIDKFPISRPNLTFSTLTVSNMSPEDSSIYLCGVKGSWGYTFGSGTRLTVV.

The V gene is TRBV20-1, the J gene TRBJ2-5; TCRdb picks TRBD2, but there is no DNA to check that call. The length of the CDR3 is 14 residues. The germline CDR1 and CDR2 sequences are DFQATT and SNEGSKA (reference sequence). This CDR3 reads CSARRAGVGETQYF.

This rearrangement joins TRBV6-1 to TRBJ1-1; without DNA, the TCRdb call of TRBD1 cannot be checked. The germline gives CDR1 MNHNS, CDR2 SASEGT. This CDR3 region has 15 residues. The CDR3 loop is CASSLLGTANTEAFF.

V and J are TRBV7-2 and TRBJ2-5; TCRdb gives TRBD1 as the D gene, but with no DNA this cannot be confirmed. Germline V gives CDR1 SGHTA, CDR2 FQGNSA. The CDR3 extends over 15 amino acids. CDR3: CASSFQGAFKETQYF.

The chain employs TRBV12-3 or TRBV12-4 and TRBJ1-2; the TCRdb call, TRBD1, lacks DNA for checking. This CDR3 region has 13 residues. CDR3 residues: CASSPGQGFGYTF.

The chain uses TRBV6-5 and TRBJ1-2. CDR1 and CDR2 from the germline V gene are MNHEY and SVGAGI. CDR3 length: 15 residues. The CDR3 region is CASSYSRGAYYGYTF.

The chain joins TRBV3-1 to TRBJ2-1; absent DNA, TCRdb's TRBD2 call cannot be checked. This CDR3 has 16 residues. CDR1 and CDR2 (germline): LGHDT, YNNKEL (reference sequence). The CDR3 region is CASSQDGTLGLGEQFF.

The V and J genes are TRBV1 and TRBJ2-1; TCRdb gives TRBD2 as the D gene, but with no DNA this cannot be confirmed. TRBV1 is described as a pseudogene. The length of the CDR3 is 16 residues. The CDR3 sequence is CTSSRLAGGKVDEQFF.

The gene calls are TRBV14 and TRBJ2-1. Germline V gene sequence: CDR1 SGHDN, CDR2 FVKESK. This CDR3 has 14 residues. CDR3 sequence reads: CASSQVSVRNEQFF.

The chain links TRBV28 to TRBJ1-1; TCRdb gives TRBD1 as the D gene, but with no DNA this cannot be confirmed. The CDR3 is 15 amino acids. CDR1 and CDR2 (germline): MDHEN, SYDVKM. CDR3 region: CASSIFRTGPNEAFF.

The J gene is TRBJ2-5, the V gene TRBV7-8. The CDR3 has 12 residues. Germline CDR1 and CDR2: SGHVS and FQNEAQ. This CDR3 is CASSFAGETQYF.

The chain employs TRBV27 and TRBJ2-7; with no DNA, the TCRdb D assignment of TRBD2 cannot be verified. There are 17 residues in the CDR3. Germline V lookup: CDR1 MNHEY, CDR2 SMNVEV (reference sequence). The CDR3 protein is CASSFPGGLAACYEQYF.

The chain employs TRBV9 and TRBJ2-1; the TCRdb D gene call, TRBD2, has no DNA to confirm it. CDR3 size: 16 residues. The germline V gene has CDR1 SGDLS and CDR2 YYNGEE. The CDR3 spells CASGSGTSGGSVEQFF.

V usage is TRBV27 and J usage is TRBJ2-1; lacking DNA, the TRBD2 call made by TCRdb goes unchecked. The V gene's germline CDR1 is MNHEY and CDR2 SMNVEV (reference sequence). This CDR3 is 15 amino acids long. CDR3 in amino acids: CASSSHSSGNNEQFF.

The V and J genes are TRBV20-1 and TRBJ2-1; TCRdb gives TRBD1 as the D gene, but with no DNA this cannot be confirmed. The CDR3 is 16 residues long. Germline CDR1 is DFQATT and CDR2 is SNEGSKA (reference sequence). CDR3 sequence: CSAFNEAGRFYNEQFF.

V gene TRBV20-1 combines with J gene TRBJ1-4; as DNA is missing, the TRBD1 call by TCRdb cannot be tested. The CDR3 length is 15 residues. The germline V gene has CDR1 DFQATT and CDR2 SNEGSKA (reference sequence). CDR3: CSARERGQEGEKLFF.

This chain links TRBV5-1 with TRBJ2-1; the D call of TRBD2 rests on TCRdb alone, since no DNA is present to check it. CDR1 and CDR2 from the germline V gene are SGHRS and YFSETQ. The CDR3 contains 18 residues. CDR3 residues: CASSLGLAGGSAYNEQFF.